This T cell receptor beta chain appears in the sequencing data of a study of early T cells in non-severe SARS-CoV-2 infection. Study at large: The sequenced material was bulk RNA from unsorted whole blood, and its chains were unpaired. Regarding the study as a whole: Matches to VDJdb favored anti-spike CD8 responses and missed private and CD4 specificities.

This clonotype has at least ten counts. As yet, its antigen is unknown. TCRdb used MiXCR to reprocess the 5' RACE reads, holding one entry per CDR3 protein. Of 70,000 to 90,000 distinct CDR3 sequences listed, around 9.3% are singletons. The specimen was whole blood, collected at baseline. The clonotype comes from an adult who was a healthcare worker with PCR-confirmed SARS-CoV-2 infection or an uninfected control (not recorded which).

The CDR3 DNA reads as TGTGCCAGCTCACCGGACAGGGGCGTACCAACCGGGGAGCTGTTTTTT. It yields the protein CASSPDRGVPTGELFF. The V call is TRBV18, the J call TRBJ2-2; TRBD1 aligns across 9 bases. Germline V CDR1 and CDR2: KGHSH, LQKENI. The CDR3 runs 16 residues. The V segment lost 3 bases and the J segment 5 bases; nucleotides outside the gene matches: 7.